This entry lists 8 T cell receptor beta chains sequenced from one sample in a study of shared clonotypes between healthy human individuals. Sequencing used immunoSEQ multiplex PCR; TCRdb keeps in-frame clones, though not all of them. The sample gives 650,000 to 800,000 clones, under 95% of which show up once; nearly 25% is in the top ten. CD45RO-negative cells were positively selected for CCR7, leaving out terminally differentiated effector memory CD45RA+ cells. Sequencing used naive CD8+ T cells sorted from blood. These receptors all come from a man aged 25-40 years in good health.

V is TRBV13 and J is TRBJ2-1; perhaps D is TRBD1 or TRBD2 (5 bases each). With 4 bases removed from V and 4 bases from J, the gap between germline ends came to 17 bases. Germline loops: CDR1 PRHDT, CDR2 FYEKMQ (reference sequence). This CDR3 has 16 residues. DNA of the CDR3: TGTGCCAGCAGCTCCGCGAAGGGACCGATTTACAATGAGCAGTTCTTC. Its protein is CASSSAKGPIYNEQFF. Full variable domain (remainder filled in from reference TRBV13 and TRBJ2-1): AAGVIQSPRHLIKEKRETATLKCYPIPRHDTVYWYQQGPGQDPQFLISFYEKMQSDKGSIPDRFSAQQFSDYHSELNMSSLELGDSALYFCASSSAKGPIYNEQFFGPGTRLTVL.

This chain uses TRBV9 with TRBJ1-1; D is uncertain. The CDR3 covers 16 residues. CDR1 and CDR2 (germline): SGDLS, YYNGEE. Trimming took 4 bases from V and 3 from J, leaving 19 bases between them. CDR3 in amino acids: CASSPRRGSGDTEAFF. CDR3 nucleotide sequence: TGTGCCAGCAGCCCCCGGCGAGGGTCCGGGGACACTGAAGCTTTCTTT.

This sequence joins TRBV5-1 and TRBJ2-1, with D tentatively TRBD2 (6 bases). The CDR3 consists of 17 residues. V dropped 5 bases and J dropped 0 bases, with 18 bases sitting between them. Germline V gives CDR1 SGHRS, CDR2 YFSETQ. In DNA, the CDR3 is TGCGCCAGCAGTGGGGACTCAATCGACAGCTCCTACAATGAGCAGTTCTTC. It translates to CASSGDSIDSSYNEQFF. Full variable domain (rest looked up from reference TRBV5-1 and TRBJ2-1): KAGVTQTPRYLIKTRGQQVTLSCSPISGHRSVSWYQQTPGQGLQFLFEYFSETQRNKGNFPGRFSGRQFSNSRSEMNVSTLELGDSALYLCASSGDSIDSSYNEQFFGPGTRLTVL.

The genes are TRBV19 and TRBJ2-5; 8 nucleotides align to TRBD1. The CDR3 consists of 16 residues. Germline values: CDR1 LNHDA, CDR2 SQIVND (reference sequence). V lost 1 base to trimming and J lost 5 bases; unmatched junction nucleotides: 9. CDR3 DNA sequence: TGTGCCAGTAGTATAGGAACAGGGGGTTTACTTGAGACCCAGTACTTC. This translates into CASSIGTGGLLETQYF.

This clone has only one observation. The rearrangement uses TRBV6-6 and TRBJ1-5, with TRBD1 as a possible D gene (6 bases). Per germline, CDR1 MNHNY and CDR2 SVGAGI (reference sequence). Trimming left V 8 bases short and J 3 bases short, with 14 bases between. The CDR3 has 14 residues. CDR3 nucleotide sequence: TGTGCCAGCGTTGGGGGCGAGGACAATCAGCCCCAGCATTTT. Translated, it gives CASVGGEDNQPQHF.

The chain joins TRBV7-8 to TRBJ2-7, with TRBD2 identical over 13 bases. J gave up 6 bases and V 6 bases, and 5 bases lay outside the gene matches. Germline V gives CDR1 SGHVS, CDR2 FQNEAQ. The CDR3 consists of 14 residues. CDR3 amino acids: CASRRLAGGGEQYF. DNA of the CDR3: TGTGCCAGCAGAAGACTAGCGGGAGGCGGCGAGCAGTACTTC.

The chain links TRBV5-6 to TRBJ1-5; TRBD1 matches at 7 bases. The junction had 0 bases not matched to a gene; V was cut back by 1 base and J by 5 bases. Germline lookup yields CDR1 SGHDT and CDR2 YYEEEE. The length of the CDR3 is 13 residues. CDR3 in DNA: TGTGCCAGCAGCTTGACAGGGGATCAGCCCCAGCATTTT. Translated, it gives CASSLTGDQPQHF.

Comments on this clone: This sample includes further DNA sequences coding for the same CDR3. The J gene is TRBJ2-7, the V gene TRBV7-9; D call uncertain. V dropped 5 bases and J dropped 0 bases, with 8 bases sitting between them. The CDR3 extends over 13 amino acids. Germline loops: CDR1 SEHNR, CDR2 FQNEAQ (reference sequence). CDR3 nucleotides: TGTGCCAGCAGCCCGCGTGTCTCCTACGAGCAGTACTTC. Encoded protein: CASSPRVSYEQYF.